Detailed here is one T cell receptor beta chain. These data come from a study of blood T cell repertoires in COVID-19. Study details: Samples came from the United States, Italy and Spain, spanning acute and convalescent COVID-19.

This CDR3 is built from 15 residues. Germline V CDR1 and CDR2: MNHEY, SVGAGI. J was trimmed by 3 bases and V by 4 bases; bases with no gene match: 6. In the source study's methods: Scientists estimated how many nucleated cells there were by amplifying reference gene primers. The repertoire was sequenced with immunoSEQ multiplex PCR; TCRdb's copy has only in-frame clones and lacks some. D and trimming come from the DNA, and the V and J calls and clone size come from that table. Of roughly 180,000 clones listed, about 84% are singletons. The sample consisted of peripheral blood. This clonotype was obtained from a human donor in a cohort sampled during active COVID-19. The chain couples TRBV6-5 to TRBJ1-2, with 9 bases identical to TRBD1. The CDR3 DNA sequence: TGTGCCAGCAGTTCCTACAGGGGGCTCGACTATGGCTACACCTTC. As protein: CASSSYRGLDYGYTF.